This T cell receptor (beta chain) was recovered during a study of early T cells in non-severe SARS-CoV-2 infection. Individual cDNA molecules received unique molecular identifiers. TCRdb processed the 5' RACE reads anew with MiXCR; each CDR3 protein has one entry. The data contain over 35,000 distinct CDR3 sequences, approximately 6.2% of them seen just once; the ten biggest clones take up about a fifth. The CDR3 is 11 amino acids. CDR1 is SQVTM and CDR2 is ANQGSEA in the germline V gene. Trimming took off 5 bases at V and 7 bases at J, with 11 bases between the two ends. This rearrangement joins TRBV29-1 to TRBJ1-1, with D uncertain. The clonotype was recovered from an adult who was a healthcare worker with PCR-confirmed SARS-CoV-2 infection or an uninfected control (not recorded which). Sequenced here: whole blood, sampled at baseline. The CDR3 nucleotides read TGCAGCGTTCCTCCGGTCAGTGAAGCTTTCTTT. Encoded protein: CSVPPVSEAFF.